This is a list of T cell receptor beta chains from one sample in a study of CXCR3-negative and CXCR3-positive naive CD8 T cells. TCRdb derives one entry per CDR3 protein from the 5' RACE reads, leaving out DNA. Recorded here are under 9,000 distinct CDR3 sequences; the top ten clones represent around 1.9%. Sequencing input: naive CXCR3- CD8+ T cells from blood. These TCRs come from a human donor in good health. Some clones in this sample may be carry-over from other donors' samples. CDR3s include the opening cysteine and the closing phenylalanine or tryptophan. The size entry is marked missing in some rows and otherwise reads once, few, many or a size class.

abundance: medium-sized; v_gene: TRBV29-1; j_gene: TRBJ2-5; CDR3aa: CSVEWGADQETQYF
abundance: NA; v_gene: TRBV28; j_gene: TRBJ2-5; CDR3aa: CASSPIQGGETQYF
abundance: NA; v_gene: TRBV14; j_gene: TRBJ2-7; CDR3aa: CASSQELSDRNRTF
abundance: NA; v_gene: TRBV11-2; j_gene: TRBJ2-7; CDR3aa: CASSPGLALSYEQYF
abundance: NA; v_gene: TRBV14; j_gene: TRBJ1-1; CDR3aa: CASSSGTGEAFF
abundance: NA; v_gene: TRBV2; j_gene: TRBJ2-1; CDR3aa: CASSDPYNEQFF
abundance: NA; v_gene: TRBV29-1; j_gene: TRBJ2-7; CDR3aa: CSVEMLDGRGSYEQYF
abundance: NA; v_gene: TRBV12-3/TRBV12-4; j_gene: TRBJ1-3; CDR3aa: CASTNTGTDANSGNTIYF
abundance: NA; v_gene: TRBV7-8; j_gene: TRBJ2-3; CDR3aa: CASSSFADPADTQYF
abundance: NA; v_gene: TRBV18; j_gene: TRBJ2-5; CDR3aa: CASSPPDRVVYQETQYF
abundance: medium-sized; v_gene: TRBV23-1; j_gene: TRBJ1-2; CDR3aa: CASSQPLSGPYGYTF
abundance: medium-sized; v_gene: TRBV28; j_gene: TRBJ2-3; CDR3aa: CASSLVGGEGTDTQYF
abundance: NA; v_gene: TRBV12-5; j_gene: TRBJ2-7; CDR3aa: CASDLINSYSYEQYF
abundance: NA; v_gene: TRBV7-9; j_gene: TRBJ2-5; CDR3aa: CASSLVGETQYF
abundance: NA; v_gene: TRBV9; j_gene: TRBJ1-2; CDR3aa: CASSAGQDYGYTF
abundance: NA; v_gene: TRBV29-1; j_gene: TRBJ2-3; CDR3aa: CSVAQITDTQYF
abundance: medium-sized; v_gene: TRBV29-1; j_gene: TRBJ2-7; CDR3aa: CSVEDLGTGSSYEQYF
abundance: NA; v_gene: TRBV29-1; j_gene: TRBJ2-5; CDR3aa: CSVELVEGQETQYF
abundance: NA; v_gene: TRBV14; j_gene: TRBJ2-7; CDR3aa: CASSYGTAYEQYF
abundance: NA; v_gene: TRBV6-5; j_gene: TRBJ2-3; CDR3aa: CASSKGGGTDTQYF
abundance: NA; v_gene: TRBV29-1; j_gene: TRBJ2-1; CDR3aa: CSVRTSYNEQFF
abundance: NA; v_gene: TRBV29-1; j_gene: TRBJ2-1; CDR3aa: CSVELAGDFNEQFF
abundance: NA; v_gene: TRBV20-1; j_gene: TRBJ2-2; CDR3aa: CSAQDRDTGELFF
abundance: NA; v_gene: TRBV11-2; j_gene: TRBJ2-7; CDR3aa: CASSWRAGTSYEQYF
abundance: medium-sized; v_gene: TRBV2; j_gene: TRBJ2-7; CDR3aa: CASSRAHGYEQYF
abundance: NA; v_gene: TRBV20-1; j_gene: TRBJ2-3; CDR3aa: CSASRVPLAKDTQYF
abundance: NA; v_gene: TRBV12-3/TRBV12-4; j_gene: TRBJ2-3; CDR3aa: CASSYGDTQYF
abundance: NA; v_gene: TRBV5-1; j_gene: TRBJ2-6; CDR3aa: CASSLGFPSGANVLTF
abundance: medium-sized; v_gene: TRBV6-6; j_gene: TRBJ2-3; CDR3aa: CASSLPDTQYF
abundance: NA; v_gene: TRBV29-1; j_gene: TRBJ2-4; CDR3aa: CSVPGGTGNIQYF
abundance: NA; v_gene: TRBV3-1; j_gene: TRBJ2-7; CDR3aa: CASSQGQTYEQYF
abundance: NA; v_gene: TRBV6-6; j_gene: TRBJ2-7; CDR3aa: CASSYQGTYEQYF
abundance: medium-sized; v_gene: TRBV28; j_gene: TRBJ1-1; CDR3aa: CATTQGSTEAFF
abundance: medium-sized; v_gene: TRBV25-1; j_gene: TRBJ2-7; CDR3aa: CASSLRASYEQYF
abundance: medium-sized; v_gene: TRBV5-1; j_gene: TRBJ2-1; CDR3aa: CASSLGRSSYNEQFF
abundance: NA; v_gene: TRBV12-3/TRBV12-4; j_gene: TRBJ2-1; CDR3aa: CASSKLARYNEQFF
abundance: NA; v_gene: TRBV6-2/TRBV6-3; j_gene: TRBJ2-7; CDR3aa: CASSYSTGGDEQYF
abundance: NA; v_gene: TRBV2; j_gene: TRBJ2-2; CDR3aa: CASTQGLANTGELFF
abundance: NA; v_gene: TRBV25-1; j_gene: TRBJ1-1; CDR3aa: CASSEGEGMNTEAFF
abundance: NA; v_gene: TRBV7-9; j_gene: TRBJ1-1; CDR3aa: CASRWTGSTEAFF
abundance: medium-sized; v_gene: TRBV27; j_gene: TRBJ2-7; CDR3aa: CASSSVGGQGIAEQYF
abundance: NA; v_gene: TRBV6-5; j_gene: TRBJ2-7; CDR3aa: CASSYLTEREQYF
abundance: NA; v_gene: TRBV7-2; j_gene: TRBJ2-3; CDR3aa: CASSLGAPSTDTQYF
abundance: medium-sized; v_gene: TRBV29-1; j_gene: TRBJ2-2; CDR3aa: CSVAGGSGELFF
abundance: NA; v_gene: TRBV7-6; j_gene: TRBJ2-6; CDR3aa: CASSLGTGDLTGANVLTF
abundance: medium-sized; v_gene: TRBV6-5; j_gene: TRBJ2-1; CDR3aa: CASRSTSWGGYEQFF
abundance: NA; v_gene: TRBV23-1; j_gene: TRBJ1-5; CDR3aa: CASHVGSCNQPQHF
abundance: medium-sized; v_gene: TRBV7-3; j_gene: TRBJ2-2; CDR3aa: CASSSSGDNTGELFF
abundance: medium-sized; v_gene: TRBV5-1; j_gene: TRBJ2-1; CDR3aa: CASSLEAGGPDEQFF
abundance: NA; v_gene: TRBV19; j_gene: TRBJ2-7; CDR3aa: CASSIDGLGYEQYF
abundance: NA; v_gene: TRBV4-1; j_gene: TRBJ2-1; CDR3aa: CASSQALNSYNEQFF
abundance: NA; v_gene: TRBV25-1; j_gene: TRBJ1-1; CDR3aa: CASSVGGLYTEAFF
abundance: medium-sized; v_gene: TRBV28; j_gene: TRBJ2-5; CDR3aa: CASYRTGGDETQYF
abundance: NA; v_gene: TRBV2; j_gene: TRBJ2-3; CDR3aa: CASMGSREGLSTDTQYF
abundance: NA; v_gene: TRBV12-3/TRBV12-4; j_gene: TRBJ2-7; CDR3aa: CASSFQVHEQYF
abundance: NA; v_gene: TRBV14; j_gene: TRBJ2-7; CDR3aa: CASSDDSFHEQYF
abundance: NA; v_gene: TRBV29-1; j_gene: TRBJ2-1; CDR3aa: CSVEDRASGTSEQFF
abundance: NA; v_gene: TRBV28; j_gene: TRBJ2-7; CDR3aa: CASSLSYLSAGHEQYF
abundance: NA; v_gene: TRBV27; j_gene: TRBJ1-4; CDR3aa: CASRGTGRSEKLFF